This passage covers 27 T cell receptor beta chains from one sample sequenced in a study of blood T cell repertoires in COVID-19. Sequencing was performed with immunoSEQ multiplex PCR; in TCRdb, only in-frame clones are kept and a portion is missing. In the table there are a few hundred thousand clones, approximately 88% of which are singletons. Sequencing was performed on peripheral blood. Every receptor here comes from a woman in her forties who had recovered from COVID-19.

The gene calls are TRBV28 and TRBJ1-5; D unclear. V dropped 4 bases and J dropped 3 bases, with 10 bases sitting between them. CDR1 and CDR2 (germline): MDHEN, SYDVKM. The CDR3 runs to 14 residues. The CDR3 here is CASSSTRVNQPQHF. The CDR3 DNA follows: TGTGCCAGCAGTTCTACGAGAGTCAATCAGCCCCAGCATTTT.

The genes are TRBV30 and TRBJ2-3; 7 bases line up with TRBD1. The germline V gene encodes CDR1 GTSNPN and CDR2 SVGIG (reference sequence). This CDR3 region has 14 residues. V lost 1 base and J lost 3; bases outside the gene matches: 4. CDR3 DNA sequence: TGTGCCTGGAGTGCGGGACAGCCGACAGATACGCAGTATTTT. Encoded protein: CAWSAGQPTDTQYF.

This rearrangement joins TRBV18 to TRBJ1-1, with D uncertain. The germline gives CDR1 KGHSH, CDR2 LQKENI. There are 14 residues in the CDR3. Between the trimmed V and J ends, which lost 3 bases and 4 bases, there was a span of 12 bases. CDR3 in amino acids: CASSPPGLATEAFF. CDR3 bases: TGTGCCAGCTCACCCCCCGGTTTAGCCACTGAAGCTTTCTTT.

The V gene is TRBV5-1, the J gene TRBJ2-3; a weak D match, TRBD2 (5 bases). V gave up 0 bases and J gave up 6 bases, with 14 bases separating them. CDR1 SGHRS and CDR2 YFSETQ come from the germline V gene. The CDR3 runs to 15 residues. In DNA form, the CDR3 reads TGCGCCAGCAGCTTGGGTAGGCCTGGCGGGGATACGCAGTATTTT. Its translation is CASSLGRPGGDTQYF. The complete variable domain, with remaining parts taken from reference TRBV5-1 and TRBJ2-3, reads KAGVTQTPRYLIKTRGQQVTLSCSPISGHRSVSWYQQTPGQGLQFLFEYFSETQRNKGNFPGRFSGRQFSNSRSEMNVSTLELGDSALYLCASSLGRPGGDTQYFGPGTRLTVL.

The chain has TRBV5-4 and TRBJ2-7, with 7 bases matching TRBD2. CDR3 length: 16 amino acids. Looked up from germline, CDR1 is SGHNT and CDR2 is YYREEE (reference sequence). Unmatched junction bases numbered 9, after V lost 0 bases and J lost 3 bases. The CDR3, as DNA: TGTGCCAGCAGCTTGGGGGGAGCGGGGTTGGACTACGAGCAGTACTTC. It codes for CASSLGGAGLDYEQYF.

This chain joins TRBV9 and TRBJ2-7; 11 bases are a match to TRBD1. The V gene's germline CDR1 is SGDLS and CDR2 YYNGEE. Trimming cost V 1 base and J 8 bases; bases outside gene matches: 5. The CDR3 runs to 14 residues. The CDR3 loop is CASSVSGQGAQQYF. The CDR3 DNA is TGTGCCAGCAGCGTATCTGGACAGGGGGCCCAGCAGTACTTC.

V usage is TRBV19 and J usage is TRBJ2-1; TRBD1 matches 7 bases. The CDR3 totals 14 residues. CDR1 is LNHDA and CDR2 is SQIVND in the germline V gene (reference sequence). V trimming: 6 bases; J trimming: 4 bases; junction bases outside the gene matches: 6. CDR3 in DNA: TGTGCCAGTAGCAACCTGGGACAGTACAATGAGCAGTTCTTC. The encoded protein is CASSNLGQYNEQFF.

The genes are TRBV10-2 and TRBJ1-3, with no clear D. From germline, CDR1 is WSHSY and CDR2 SAAADI. The ends were cut back, 2 bases at V and 2 bases at J, with 4 bases in the middle. The CDR3 is made up of 13 amino acids. The CDR3 DNA follows: TGCGCCAGCAGTGAGGCAGCTGGAAACACCATATATTTT. Its translation is CASSEAAGNTIYF.

The chain joins TRBV6-5 to TRBJ2-2; 8 nucleotides match TRBD2. CDR1 and CDR2 from the germline V gene are MNHEY and SVGAGI. V shed 6 bases, J shed 0 bases, and the junction held 3 bases outside the gene matches. This CDR3 contains 15 residues. CDR3 residues: CASSKGLANTGELFF. The CDR3 DNA reads TGTGCCAGCAGCAAGGGACTAGCGAACACCGGGGAGCTGTTTTTT.

The V call is TRBV27, the J call TRBJ1-2; D perhaps matches TRBD1 (5 bases). Per germline, CDR1 MNHEY and CDR2 SMNVEV (reference sequence). The CDR3 totals 15 residues. The V gene lost 0 bases and the J gene lost 3 bases, with 11 bases spanning the gap. CDR3 DNA: TGTGCCAGCAGTTTATCGGCTCGGGGGGACTATGGCTACACCTTC. It codes for CASSLSARGDYGYTF.

The V gene is TRBV19, the J gene TRBJ1-2; perhaps TRBD1 as D (5 bases). The CDR3 loop spans 14 amino acids. The germline V and J ends were trimmed by 7 bases and 6 bases, with 18 bases remaining between them. The germline CDR1 and CDR2 sequences are LNHDA and SQIVND (reference sequence). CDR3 region: CASIPPGSPNGYTF. CDR3 nucleotides: TGTGCCAGTATACCCCCAGGGTCCCCAAATGGCTACACCTTC.

This clone was seen only a few times. The V gene is TRBV3-1 (or the pseudogene TRBV3-2), the J gene TRBJ2-2; 10 bases are shared with TRBD2. This CDR3 comprises 18 residues. Germline V gives CDR1 LGHDT, CDR2 YNNKEL (reference sequence). With V trimmed by 0 bases and J by 6 bases, 10 bases remained unmatched. Here the CDR3 reads CASSQDVLAGDGAGELFF. The CDR3 bases are TGTGCCAGCAGCCAAGATGTCCTAGCGGGAGATGGGGCCGGGGAGCTGTTTTTT.

CDR3 in amino acids: CASSSGTVSTEAFF. The CDR3 bases are TGTGCCAGCAGCTCCGGGACTGTCAGCACTGAAGCTTTCTTT. This sequence joins TRBV7-2 and TRBJ1-1; weak D call: TRBD1 (5 bases). Germline-derived CDR1 and CDR2 are SGHTA and FQGNSA. The CDR3 has 14 residues. V lost 4 bases to trimming and J lost 4 bases, with 13 bases between them.

In this sample, this clone turned up once. The rearrangement joins TRBV2 to TRBJ2-7; unclear D gene. V lost 6 bases, J lost 0 bases, and 9 bases lay in between. Germline V lookup: CDR1 SNHLY, CDR2 FYNNEI. This CDR3 is 13 amino acids long. The CDR3 DNA follows: TGTGCCAGCAGAGCGCTAAGCTCCTACGAGCAGTACTTC. Its protein is CASRALSSYEQYF.

The chain carries TRBV11-3 and TRBJ2-7, with D possibly matching TRBD1 (8 bases). Trimming removed 2 bases at V and 3 bases at J, with 14 bases between. Germline assignment: CDR1 SGHNT and CDR2 YENEEA. The CDR3 is 15 residues long. The CDR3 here is CASSLREDRVYEQYF. The DNA for the CDR3 is TGTGCCAGCAGCTTACGGGAGGACAGGGTCTACGAGCAGTACTTC.

The chain carries TRBV27 and TRBJ1-2; the match to TRBD1 covers 7 bases. CDR1 MNHEY and CDR2 SMNVEV come from the germline V gene (reference sequence). The CDR3 extends over 13 amino acids. V was pared by 5 bases and J by 6 bases, with 6 bases of the junction left unmatched. CDR3 bases: TGTGCCAGCAGTCTAAGGGGGCTTGATGGCTACACCTTC. It is translated as CASSLRGLDGYTF.

V is TRBV7-3 and J is TRBJ2-2; D unresolved. V lost 5 bases and J 6 bases, leaving 7 bases between the germline ends. Germline CDR1 SGHTA, CDR2 FQGTGA. This CDR3 has 12 residues. Here the CDR3 reads CASSPSSGELFF. The CDR3 DNA reads as TGTGCCAGCAGCCCGTCTTCCGGGGAGCTGTTTTTT.

The chain is built from TRBV7-9 and TRBJ1-1; D remains ambiguous. The CDR3 is 12 amino acids. Trimming removed 6 bases from V and 1 base from J, with 6 bases in between. Germline assignment: CDR1 SEHNR and CDR2 FQNEAQ (reference sequence). The CDR3 DNA reads TGTGCCAGCAGGAGAGAGAACACTGAAGCTTTCTTT. This sequence encodes CASRRENTEAFF.

The V and J genes are TRBV14 and TRBJ2-1; perhaps TRBD1 as D (6 bases). CDR1 SGHDN and CDR2 FVKESK come from the germline V gene. The CDR3 length is 19 residues. The germline V and J ends were trimmed by 1 base and 4 bases, with 23 bases remaining between them. The CDR3: CASSQAYRDGTGQYNEQFF. The CDR3 DNA follows: TGTGCCAGCAGCCAAGCCTACCGGGACGGAACGGGACAATACAATGAGCAGTTCTTC. Drawing the rest from reference TRBV14 and TRBJ2-1, the complete variable domain is EAGVTQFPSHSVIEKGQTVTLRCDPISGHDNLYWYRRVMGKEIKFLLHFVKESKQDESGMPNNRFLAERTGGTYSTLKVQPAELEDSGVYFCASSQAYRDGTGQYNEQFFGPGTRLTVL.

V gene TRBV4-1 combines with J gene TRBJ2-7; TRBD1 matches at 9 bases. CDR3 length: 15 residues. CDR1 is MGHRA, CDR2 YSYEKL, per germline. Losses at the gene ends were 4 bases for V and 1 base for J; bases not matched to a gene: 5. The chain's CDR3 is CASSPGQGTSYEQYF. Written as DNA, the CDR3 is TGCGCCAGCAGCCCCGGACAGGGGACTTCCTACGAGCAGTACTTC.

The rearrangement joins TRBV2 to TRBJ2-5; D is ambiguous. V was clipped by 6 bases and J by 1 base, with 3 bases between them. CDR1 SNHLY and CDR2 FYNNEI come from the germline V gene. This CDR3 contains 11 residues. As DNA, the CDR3 is TGTGCCAGCAGCAGCCAAGAGACCCAGTACTTC. This translates into CASSSQETQYF.

As regards this clone: The sample holds other DNA sequences that translate to the same CDR3. V gene TRBV3-1 (or the pseudogene TRBV3-2) combines with J gene TRBJ2-7; 8 bases line up with TRBD2. V shed 2 bases, J shed 3 bases, and the junction held 3 bases outside the gene matches. The CDR3 sequence is 14 residues long. In germline, CDR1 is LGHDT, CDR2 YNNKEL (reference sequence). In DNA, the CDR3 is TGTGCCAGCAGCCAATTAGCGGGGAGCTACGAGCAGTACTTC. Translation: CASSQLAGSYEQYF.

The chain uses TRBV18 and TRBJ2-3; 10 bases map to TRBD2. Per germline, CDR1 KGHSH and CDR2 LQKENI. CDR3 size: 17 residues. V was clipped by 4 bases and J by 1 base; unmatched bases: 8. The CDR3 protein is CASSLQPSGSGTDTQYF. CDR3 DNA: TGTGCCAGCTCACTCCAACCTAGCGGGAGTGGCACAGATACGCAGTATTTT.

This clone was counted a few times. The rearrangement joins TRBV7-9 to TRBJ2-7, with D perhaps TRBD1 (6 bases). Trimming took 8 bases from V and 2 from J, leaving 13 bases between them. The CDR3 length is 13 residues. Per the germline V gene, CDR1 is SEHNR and CDR2 is FQNEAQ (reference sequence). For the CDR3, the DNA is TGTGCCAGCGGGGGCAGGGACACCTACGAGCAGTACTTC. This sequence encodes CASGGRDTYEQYF.

The gene calls are TRBV15 and TRBJ1-6, with D perhaps matching TRBD1 (5 bases). The CDR3 spans 18 residues. V dropped 1 base and J dropped 1 base, with 14 bases sitting between them. Germline loops: CDR1 LNHNV, CDR2 YYDKDF (reference sequence). Written as DNA, the CDR3 is TGTGCCACCAGCAGAGTAGGCGCAAAGGGGTCCTATAATTCACCCCTCCACTTT. It yields the protein CATSRVGAKGSYNSPLHF.

The V call is TRBV19, the J call TRBJ2-3, with D perhaps matching TRBD2 (5 bases). Germline-derived CDR1 and CDR2 are LNHDA and SQIVND (reference sequence). With 5 bases removed from V and 0 bases from J, the gap between germline ends came to 18 bases. The CDR3 has 17 residues. The CDR3 protein is CASSEIRTAVSTDTQYF. The DNA for the CDR3 is TGTGCCAGTAGTGAAATCAGAACAGCGGTTAGCACAGATACGCAGTATTTT. The whole variable domain, remainder taken from reference TRBV19 and TRBJ2-3, is DGGITQSPKYLFRKEGQNVTLSCEQNLNHDAMYWYRQDPGQGLRLIYYSQIVNDFQKGDIAEGYSVSREKKESFPLTVTSAQKNPTAFYLCASSEIRTAVSTDTQYFGPGTRLTVL.

This chain connects TRBV7-2 to TRBJ1-1; no clear D gene. The V end was cut by 2 bases, the J end by 2 bases, with 6 bases between. This CDR3 has 13 amino acids. CDR1 SGHTA and CDR2 FQGNSA come from the germline V gene. CDR3 region: CASSLTENTEAFF. The CDR3 nucleotides read TGTGCCAGCAGCTTAACAGAAAACACTGAAGCTTTCTTT.